This paragraph reports one T cell receptor beta chain. Its antigen is currently unknown. Preparation of the TCRbeta library was carried out with unique molecular identifiers. TCRdb independently ran MiXCR on the PCR reads; one entry per CDR3 protein. In the table there are about 830,000 distinct CDR3 sequences, about 16% of which are singletons. The data originate from a study of T-cell reconstitution after alpha-beta-depleted transplantation in children. Germline CDR1 SGHTA, CDR2 FQGNSA. The V and J ends lost 3 bases and 4 bases, in that order; junction bases with no gene match: 5. The length of the CDR3 is 17 residues. Study-level results: Newly made T cells mostly supplied T-cell counts and diversity one year after transplant. Reportedly, roughly two months post-transplant, alpha-beta T cells arose from several hundred expanded graft clones. There were some patients whose high TCRbeta diversity at day 60 came from surviving recipient T cells and thymic progenitors.

The sequence derives from a male patient aged 5 to 17 who had a stem cell transplant for acute lymphoblastic leukemia, so the T cells may come from the graft donor. The genes are TRBV7-2 and TRBJ2-1; TRBD2 agrees at 14 bases. Sequenced here: PBMCs, mostly from graft donor cells, sampled 360 days after TCRalphabeta/CD19-depleted stem cell transplant. Here the CDR3 reads CASSFRTSGRRYNEQFF. The CDR3 DNA follows: TGTGCCAGCAGCTTTCGGACTAGCGGGAGGAGATACAATGAGCAGTTCTTC.